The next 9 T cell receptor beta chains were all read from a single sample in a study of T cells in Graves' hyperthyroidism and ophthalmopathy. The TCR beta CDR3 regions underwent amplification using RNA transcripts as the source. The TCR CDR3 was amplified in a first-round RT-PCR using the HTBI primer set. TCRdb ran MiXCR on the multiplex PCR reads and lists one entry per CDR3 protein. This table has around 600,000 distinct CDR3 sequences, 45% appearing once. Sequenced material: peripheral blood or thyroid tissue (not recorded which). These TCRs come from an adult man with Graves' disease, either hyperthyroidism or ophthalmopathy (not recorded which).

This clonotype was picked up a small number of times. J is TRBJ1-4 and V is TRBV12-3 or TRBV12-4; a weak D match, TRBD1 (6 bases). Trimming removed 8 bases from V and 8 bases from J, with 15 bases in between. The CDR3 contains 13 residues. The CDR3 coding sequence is TGTGCCAGCGCCGGGGGGGCTGGCGAAAAACTGTTTTTT. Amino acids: CASAGGAGEKLFF.

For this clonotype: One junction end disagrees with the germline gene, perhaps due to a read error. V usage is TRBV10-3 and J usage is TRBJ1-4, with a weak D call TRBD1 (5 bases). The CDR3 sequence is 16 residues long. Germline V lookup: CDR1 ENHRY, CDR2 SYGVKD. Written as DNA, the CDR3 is TGTGCCAGCAGTGCTAGTGGGACGCCAACTAATGAAAAACTGTTTTTT. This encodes CASSASGTPTNEKLFF.

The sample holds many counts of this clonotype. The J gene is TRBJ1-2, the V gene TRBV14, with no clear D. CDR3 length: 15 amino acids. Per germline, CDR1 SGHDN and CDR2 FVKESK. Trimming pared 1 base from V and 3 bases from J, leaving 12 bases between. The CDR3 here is CASSQVLGSDYGYTF. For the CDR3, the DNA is TGTGCCAGCAGCCAAGTTCTTGGGAGTGACTATGGCTACACCTTC.

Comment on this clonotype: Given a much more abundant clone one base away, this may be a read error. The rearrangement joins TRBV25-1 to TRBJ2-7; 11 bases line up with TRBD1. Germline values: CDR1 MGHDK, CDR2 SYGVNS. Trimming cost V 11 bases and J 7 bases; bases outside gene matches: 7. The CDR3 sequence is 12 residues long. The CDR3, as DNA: TGTGCCGGCGGGACAGGGGGAGGGGAGCAGTACTTC. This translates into CAGGTGGGEQYF.

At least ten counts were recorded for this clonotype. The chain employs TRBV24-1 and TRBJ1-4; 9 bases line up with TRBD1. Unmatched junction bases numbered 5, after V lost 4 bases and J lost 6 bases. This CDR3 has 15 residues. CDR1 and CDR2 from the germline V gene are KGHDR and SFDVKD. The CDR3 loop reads CATSEGTGLDEKLFF. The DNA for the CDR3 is TGTGCCACCAGTGAAGGGACAGGGCTCGATGAAAAACTGTTTTTT.

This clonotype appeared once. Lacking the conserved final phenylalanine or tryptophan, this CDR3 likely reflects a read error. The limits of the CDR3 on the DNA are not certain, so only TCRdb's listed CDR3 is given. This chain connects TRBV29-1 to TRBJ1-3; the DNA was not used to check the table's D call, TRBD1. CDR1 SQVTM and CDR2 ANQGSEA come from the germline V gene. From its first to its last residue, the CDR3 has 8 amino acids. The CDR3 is CSVEGQGA.

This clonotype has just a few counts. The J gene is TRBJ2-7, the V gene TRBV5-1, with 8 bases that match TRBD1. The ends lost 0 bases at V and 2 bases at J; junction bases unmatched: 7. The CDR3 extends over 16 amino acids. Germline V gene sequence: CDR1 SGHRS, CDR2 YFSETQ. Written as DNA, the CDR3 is TGCGCCAGCAGCTTGGACCCAGGGGGCGTACCCTACGAGCAGTACTTC. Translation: CASSLDPGGVPYEQYF.

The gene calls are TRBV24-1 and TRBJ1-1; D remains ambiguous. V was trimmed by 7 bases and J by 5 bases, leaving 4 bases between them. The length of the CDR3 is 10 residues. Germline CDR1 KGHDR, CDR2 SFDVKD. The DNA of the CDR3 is TGTGCCACCAGCAAGACTGAAGCTTTCTTT. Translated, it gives CATSKTEAFF.

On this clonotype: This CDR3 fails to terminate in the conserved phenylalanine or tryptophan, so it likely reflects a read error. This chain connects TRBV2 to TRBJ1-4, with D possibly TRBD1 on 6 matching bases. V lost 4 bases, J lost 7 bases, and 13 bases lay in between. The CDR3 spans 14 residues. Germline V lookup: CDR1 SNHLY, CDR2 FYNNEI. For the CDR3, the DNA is TGTGCCAGCAGTGCCGGGGGCGCGAGTGAAAAACTGTTTTAT. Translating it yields CASSAGGASEKLFY.